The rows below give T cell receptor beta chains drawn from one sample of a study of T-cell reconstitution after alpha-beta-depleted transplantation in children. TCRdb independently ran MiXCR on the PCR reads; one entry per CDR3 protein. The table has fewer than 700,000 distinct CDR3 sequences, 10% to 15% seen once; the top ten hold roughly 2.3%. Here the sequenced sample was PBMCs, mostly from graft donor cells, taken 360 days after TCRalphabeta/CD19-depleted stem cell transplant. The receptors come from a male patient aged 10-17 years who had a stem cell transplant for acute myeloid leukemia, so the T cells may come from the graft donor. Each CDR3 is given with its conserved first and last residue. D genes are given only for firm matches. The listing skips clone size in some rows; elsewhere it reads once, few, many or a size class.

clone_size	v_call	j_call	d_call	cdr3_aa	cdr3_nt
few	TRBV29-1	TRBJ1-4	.	CSVEVGIGEKLFF	TGCAGCGTTGAAGTAGGCATTGGAGAAAAACTGTTTTTT
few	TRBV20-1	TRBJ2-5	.	CSASTRSETQYF	TGCAGTGCTAGCACAAGGAGTGAGACCCAGTACTTC
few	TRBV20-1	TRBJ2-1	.	CSATKWGEQFF	TGCAGTGCTACAAAGTGGGGTGAGCAGTTCTTC
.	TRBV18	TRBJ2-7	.	CASSPLYRTYEQYF	TGTGCCAGCTCACCGCTCTACAGAACCTACGAGCAGTACTTC
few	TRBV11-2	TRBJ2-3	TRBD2	CASSLERLAGVADTQYF	TGTGCCAGCAGCTTAGAGAGACTAGCGGGAGTGGCAGATACGCAGTATTTT
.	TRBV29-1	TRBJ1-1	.	CSVGRQLNTEAFF	TGCAGCGTTGGTAGACAGTTGAACACTGAAGCTTTCTTT
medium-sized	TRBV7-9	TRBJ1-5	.	CASSLDGVGQPQHF	TGTGCCAGCAGCTTAGATGGGGTAGGCCAGCCCCAGCATTTT
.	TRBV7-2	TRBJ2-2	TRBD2	CASSSPSGRGVGELFF	TGTGCCAGCAGCTCTCCTAGCGGGAGAGGTGTCGGGGAGCTGTTTTTT
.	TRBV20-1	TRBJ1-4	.	CSAFLGGGNEKLFF	TGCAGTGCTTTCTTAGGAGGGGGTAATGAAAAACTGTTTTTT
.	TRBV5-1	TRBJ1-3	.	CASLLGPAGNTIYF	TGCGCCAGCCTCCTCGGGCCGGCGGGAAACACCATATATTTT
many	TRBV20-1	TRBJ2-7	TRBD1	CSARFPGQGFLYYEQYF	TGCAGTGCTAGATTCCCGGGACAGGGATTTCTGTACTACGAGCAGTACTTC